This is a list of T cell receptor beta chains from one sample in a study of human T cells and chemical hapten exposure. TCRdb analysed the RACE reads with MiXCR anew, one entry per CDR3 protein. The repertoire includes about 160,000 distinct CDR3 sequences, around 30% of them detected once, and roughly 2% sits in the top ten. Sequenced material: whole blood, taken in connection with sensitization to the hapten diphenylcyclopropenone (DPC). These receptors all come from a woman aged 18 to 35 with alopecia areata. Some clones in this sample may be carry-over from other donors' samples. Each CDR3 is given without its conserved first and last residue. The order of the fields is V gene, J gene, CDR3 protein.

TRBV20-1,TRBJ2-7,SATPGLVSYEQY
TRBV29-1,TRBJ2-5,SVAPGNQETQY
TRBV4-2,TRBJ2-1,ASSQETSGSSEQF
TRBV24-1,TRBJ1-5,ATSDLGQPRGQPQH
TRBV5-1,TRBJ2-1,ASSLGVGEQF
TRBV20-1,TRBJ1-6,SARGTASSYNSPLH
TRBV7-6,TRBJ2-7,ASSGRTYEQY
TRBV29-1,TRBJ2-7,SVAPSIGGYEQY
TRBV9,TRBJ2-1,ASSERDWGNEQF
TRBV6-2/TRBV6-3,TRBJ2-3,ASSPGQGSTDTQY
TRBV30,TRBJ1-2,ACPTDVYGYT
TRBV2,TRBJ2-2,ASSPWDSTANTGELF